These T cell receptor beta chains were read from a single sample in a study of CD8 T cells in Susac syndrome. A single record per CDR3 protein comes from TCRdb applying MiXCR to the immunoSEQ multiplex PCR reads. The data show some 200,000 distinct CDR3 sequences, approximately 95% seen once. Material: CD8+ T cells from PBMCs. These TCRs come from a human donor with Susac syndrome. CDR3s include the opening cysteine and the closing phenylalanine or tryptophan. The order of the fields is CDR3 protein, CDR3 DNA, V gene, D gene, J gene, clone size. D genes are given only for firm matches. Some rows have no size entry. The others give once, few or many, or a class for an expanded clone.

cdr3_aa: CASSLYGSERLTGELFF
cdr3_nt: TGTGCCAGCAGCTTGTACGGGTCCGAGCGCCTCACCGGGGAGCTGTTTTTT
v_call: TRBV9
d_call: -
j_call: TRBJ2-2
clone_size: once

cdr3_aa: CASSLGDRGYEQYF
cdr3_nt: TGTGCCAGCAGTTTGGGGGACAGGGGTTACGAGCAGTACTTC
v_call: TRBV12-3/TRBV12-4
d_call: TRBD1
j_call: TRBJ2-7
clone_size: -

cdr3_aa: CASSLNGGSRDTQHF
cdr3_nt: TGTGCCAGCAGCTTAAACGGGGGGAGCCGCGATACGCAGCATTTT
v_call: TRBV7-8
d_call: -
j_call: TRBJ1-5
clone_size: once

cdr3_aa: CATRGATNTEAFF
cdr3_nt: TGTGCCACCCGTGGGGCCACGAACACTGAAGCTTTCTTT
v_call: TRBV6-5
d_call: -
j_call: TRBJ1-1
clone_size: -

cdr3_aa: CASSSWGSGYEQYF
cdr3_nt: TGTGCCAGCAGCTCCTGGGGTAGCGGCTACGAGCAGTACTTC
v_call: TRBV11-2
d_call: -
j_call: TRBJ2-7
clone_size: -

cdr3_aa: CASSFTKTGTKGTDTQYF
cdr3_nt: TGCGCCAGCAGCTTTACAAAGACCGGGACTAAAGGCACAGATACGCAGTATTTT
v_call: TRBV5-1
d_call: TRBD2
j_call: TRBJ2-3
clone_size: -

cdr3_aa: CASSNNVETQYF
cdr3_nt: TGTGCCAGCTCGAACAACGTAGAGACCCAGTACTTC
v_call: TRBV18
d_call: -
j_call: TRBJ2-5
clone_size: -

cdr3_aa: CASSVGRGGRTDTQYF
cdr3_nt: TGTGCCAGCAGCGTGGGAAGAGGCGGGCGGACAGATACGCAGTATTTT
v_call: TRBV9
d_call: -
j_call: TRBJ2-3
clone_size: -

cdr3_aa: CASSTSQTPSEQFF
cdr3_nt: TGCGCCAGCAGCACCTCCCAAACCCCCAGTGAGCAGTTCTTC
v_call: TRBV5-1
d_call: -
j_call: TRBJ2-1
clone_size: -

cdr3_aa: CASSFDRNYGYTF
cdr3_nt: TGCGCCAGCAGCTTTGACAGGAACTATGGCTACACCTTC
v_call: TRBV5-1
d_call: -
j_call: TRBJ1-2
clone_size: once

cdr3_aa: CASGMGDTQYF
cdr3_nt: TGTGCCAGCGGTATGGGTGATACGCAGTATTTT
v_call: TRBV12-3/TRBV12-4
d_call: -
j_call: TRBJ2-3
clone_size: once

cdr3_aa: CASSEEDGYNEQFF
cdr3_nt: TGTGCCAGCAGTGAGGAGGACGGGTACAATGAGCAGTTCTTC
v_call: TRBV25-1
d_call: -
j_call: TRBJ2-1
clone_size: -

cdr3_aa: CASSYTAVHEQFF
cdr3_nt: TGTGCCAGCAGCTATACTGCAGTCCATGAGCAGTTCTTC
v_call: TRBV6-5
d_call: -
j_call: TRBJ2-1
clone_size: -

cdr3_aa: CASSSRAGSTYEQYF
cdr3_nt: TGTGCCAGCAGCTCCAGAGCGGGGAGTACCTACGAGCAGTACTTC
v_call: TRBV7-9
d_call: TRBD2
j_call: TRBJ2-7
clone_size: -

cdr3_aa: CASSPSVGPGTEAFF
cdr3_nt: TGTGCCAGCAGCCCCAGTGTAGGGCCGGGCACTGAAGCTTTCTTT
v_call: TRBV9
d_call: -
j_call: TRBJ1-1
clone_size: -

cdr3_aa: CATSDLEETQYF
cdr3_nt: TGTGCCACCAGTGATTTGGAGGAGACCCAGTACTTC
v_call: TRBV24-1
d_call: -
j_call: TRBJ2-5
clone_size: -

cdr3_aa: CASSQILGGVGYTF
cdr3_nt: TGTGCCAGCAGCCAAATTTTAGGGGGCGTTGGCTACACCTTC
v_call: TRBV3-1
d_call: TRBD1
j_call: TRBJ1-2
clone_size: -

cdr3_aa: CASSRLAGVDEQFF
cdr3_nt: TGTGCCAGCAGTCGACTAGCGGGAGTTGATGAGCAGTTCTTC
v_call: TRBV6-5
d_call: TRBD2
j_call: TRBJ2-1
clone_size: once

cdr3_aa: CASSSTGGETQYF
cdr3_nt: TGTGCCAGCAGTTCAACAGGGGGGGAGACCCAGTACTTC
v_call: TRBV7-3
d_call: TRBD1
j_call: TRBJ2-5
clone_size: -

cdr3_aa: CASSQDPSGGETDTQYF
cdr3_nt: TGCGCCAGCAGCCAAGATCCATCGGGGGGCGAGACAGATACGCAGTATTTT
v_call: TRBV4-1
d_call: -
j_call: TRBJ2-3
clone_size: -

cdr3_aa: CSVPQGETQYF
cdr3_nt: TGCAGCGTGCCCCAGGGGGAGACCCAGTACTTC
v_call: TRBV29-1
d_call: -
j_call: TRBJ2-5
clone_size: -

cdr3_aa: CASSLVLYEQYF
cdr3_nt: TGTGCCAGCAGCTTAGTTCTTTACGAGCAGTACTTC
v_call: TRBV7-9
d_call: -
j_call: TRBJ2-7
clone_size: -

cdr3_aa: CASRKTEETQYF
cdr3_nt: TGTGCCAGCAGGAAGACGGAAGAGACCCAGTACTTC
v_call: TRBV27
d_call: -
j_call: TRBJ2-5
clone_size: -

cdr3_aa: CAWGPGQRAYEQYF
cdr3_nt: TGTGCCTGGGGCCCTGGACAGCGAGCCTACGAGCAGTACTTC
v_call: TRBV30
d_call: -
j_call: TRBJ2-7
clone_size: -

cdr3_aa: CSARVGLAGGNEQFF
cdr3_nt: TGCAGTGCTAGAGTCGGACTAGCGGGAGGGAATGAGCAGTTCTTC
v_call: TRBV20-1
d_call: TRBD2
j_call: TRBJ2-1
clone_size: once

cdr3_aa: CASRGTGYNEQYF
cdr3_nt: TGTGCCAGCAGAGGGACAGGGTATAACGAGCAGTACTTC
v_call: TRBV28
d_call: TRBD1
j_call: TRBJ2-7
clone_size: -

cdr3_aa: CATSEQGSYEQYF
cdr3_nt: TGTGCCACCAGTGAGCAGGGAAGCTACGAGCAGTACTTC
v_call: TRBV24-1
d_call: -
j_call: TRBJ2-7
clone_size: -

cdr3_aa: CASSAYRRNTEAFF
cdr3_nt: TGTGCCAGCAGCGCCTACAGGCGGAACACTGAAGCTTTCTTT
v_call: TRBV3-1
d_call: -
j_call: TRBJ1-1
clone_size: once

cdr3_aa: CASNSSRIGAYEQCF
cdr3_nt: TGCGCCAGCAACTCCTCCAGAATAGGAGCGTACGAGCAGTGCTTC
v_call: TRBV23-1
d_call: -
j_call: TRBJ2-7
clone_size: -

cdr3_aa: CASSRLGSSNEQFF
cdr3_nt: TGTGCCAGCAGTAGACTAGGAAGTTCGAATGAGCAGTTCTTC
v_call: TRBV6-4
d_call: -
j_call: TRBJ2-1
clone_size: -

cdr3_aa: CASSLDPGTGVNQPQHF
cdr3_nt: TGCGCCAGCAGCTTGGACCCCGGGACAGGAGTCAATCAGCCCCAGCATTTT
v_call: TRBV5-1
d_call: TRBD1
j_call: TRBJ1-5
clone_size: -

cdr3_aa: CASSSPGTENTEAFF
cdr3_nt: TGTGCCAGCAGCTCCCCTGGGACAGAGAACACTGAAGCTTTCTTT
v_call: TRBV13
d_call: TRBD1
j_call: TRBJ1-1
clone_size: -

cdr3_aa: CASSLSLGGENQPQHF
cdr3_nt: TGTGCCAGCAGCTTATCGTTGGGGGGGGAAAATCAGCCCCAGCATTTT
v_call: TRBV11-2
d_call: -
j_call: TRBJ1-5
clone_size: -

cdr3_aa: CASSNSNQGLYEQYF
cdr3_nt: TGTGCCAGCAGTAACTCCAACCAGGGACTCTACGAGCAGTACTTC
v_call: TRBV7-9
d_call: -
j_call: TRBJ2-7
clone_size: -